This entry concerns a single TCR beta chain. The data are from a study of T cell changes during pregnancy in multiple sclerosis. The CDR3 extends over 16 amino acids. Germline lookup yields CDR1 SGHTS and CDR2 YDEGEE. V lost 0 bases and J lost 2, with 9 bases in between. Clones were read by immunoSEQ multiplex PCR, and TCRdb kept only the in-frame ones, dropping some. The table includes roughly 43,000 clones, 70% to 90% detected once. This sequence was found in a female donor with multiple sclerosis, enrolled in a pregnancy study. The rearrangement links TRBV5-8 to TRBJ2-6, with D maybe TRBD1 (5 bases). The sample in question was CD4+ T cells from peripheral blood mononuclear cells, obtained after pregnancy. This chain's CDR3 is CASSLGSRAGANVLTF. The CDR3 DNA follows: TGTGCCAGCAGCTTGGGTTCCAGGGCTGGGGCCAACGTCCTGACTTTC.